These 9 T cell receptor beta chains were all obtained from the same sample, sequenced in a study of blood T cell repertoires in COVID-19. Using immunoSEQ multiplex PCR, the repertoire was profiled, and TCRdb retains in-frame clones only, with some absent. The sample gives approximately 230,000 clones, over 80% of which show up once; approximately 2% is in the top ten. The sample taken for sequencing was PBMCs or T cells enriched from blood (not recorded which). The receptors stem from a woman under 30 who had recovered from COVID-19.

J is TRBJ2-7 and V is TRBV27; no firm D call. Germline V lookup: CDR1 MNHEY, CDR2 SMNVEV (reference sequence). V lost 2 bases and J lost 2, with 7 bases in between. The length of the CDR3 is 13 residues. The CDR3 nucleotides read TGTGCCAGCAGTTTAACTGAGACCTACGAGCAGTACTTC. It codes for CASSLTETYEQYF.

V is TRBV27 and J is TRBJ1-6; D is perhaps TRBD1 (6 bases). The CDR3 contains 16 residues. Germline assignment: CDR1 MNHEY and CDR2 SMNVEV (reference sequence). V was trimmed by 2 bases and J by 7 bases, leaving 15 bases between them. CDR3 loop: CASSLLPQGGNSPLHF. In DNA, the CDR3 is TGTGCCAGCAGTTTACTCCCACAGGGTGGAAATTCACCCCTCCACTTT.

V gene TRBV4-2 combines with J gene TRBJ2-1; D remains ambiguous. Germline CDR1 LGHNA, CDR2 YNFKEQ. This CDR3 contains 17 residues. Trimming removed 0 bases at V and 1 base at J, with 13 bases between. Written as DNA, the CDR3 is TGTGCCAGCAGCCAAGATCGGGTCCCCAAGTCCTACAATGAGCAGTTCTTC. As protein: CASSQDRVPKSYNEQFF.

This clone turned up a few times. The rearrangement uses TRBV4-2 and TRBJ2-7; TRBD2 aligns across 10 bases. The V and J ends lost 3 bases and 1 base, in that order; junction bases with no gene match: 9. This CDR3 contains 17 residues. Germline-derived CDR1 and CDR2 are LGHNA and YNFKEQ. CDR3 coding DNA: TGTGCCAGCAGCCACCACGCGAATAGCGGGGGGTCCTACGAGCAGTACTTC. Protein product: CASSHHANSGGSYEQYF.

V is TRBV27 and J is TRBJ1-1; D remains ambiguous. Trimming cost V 1 base and J 5 bases, with 14 bases left between them. Germline V gene data show CDR1 as MNHEY and CDR2 as SMNVEV (reference sequence). This CDR3 has 15 amino acids. The CDR3 region has the DNA TGTGCCAGCAGTTTATGGGCCGGTTCCAAGACTGAAGCTTTCTTT. This encodes CASSLWAGSKTEAFF.

The genes are TRBV3-1 (or the pseudogene TRBV3-2) and TRBJ1-1, with unresolved D. CDR1 LGHDT and CDR2 YNNKEL come from the germline V gene (reference sequence). The ends were cut back, 1 base at V and 6 bases at J, with 3 bases in the middle. This CDR3 contains 11 residues. The CDR3 spells CASSQAAEAFF. The CDR3 DNA follows: TGTGCCAGCAGCCAAGCGGCTGAAGCTTTCTTT.

This chain links TRBV5-1 with TRBJ2-7; TRBD1 is a possible D gene (6 bases). The V gene lost 1 base and the J gene lost 5 bases, with 7 bases spanning the gap. The CDR3 loop spans 12 amino acids. Germline values: CDR1 SGHRS, CDR2 YFSETQ. CDR3 loop: CASSLKGDEQYF. The CDR3 region has the DNA TGCGCCAGCAGCTTGAAGGGGGACGAGCAGTACTTC.

The rearrangement links TRBV28 to TRBJ1-1; 7 bases line up with TRBD1. CDR3 length: 16 residues. Germline values: CDR1 MDHEN, CDR2 SYDVKM. V lost 5 bases, J lost 5 bases, and 14 bases stayed unmatched. The CDR3 bases are TGTGCCAGCAGTACCGACAGGGCGCGCGGGAAGACTGAAGCTTTCTTT. Translating it yields CASSTDRARGKTEAFF.

The J gene is TRBJ2-1, the V gene TRBV6-2 or TRBV6-3, with D hard to call. Trimming shortened V by 6 bases and J by 7 bases, and 7 bases separated the two germline ends. Looked up from germline, CDR1 is MNHEY and CDR2 is SVGEGT. The CDR3 has 11 residues. CDR3 in DNA: TGTGCCAGCAGCCGCGAAAATGAGCAGTTCTTC. It is translated as CASSRENEQFF.